Below are 16 T cell receptor beta chains sequenced from a single sample in a study of T cell responses to AZD1222 COVID-19 vaccine. Assay: immunoSEQ multiplex PCR; the TCRdb copy retains only in-frame clones and omits some. Found here are about 130,000 clones, about 88% of them singletons; the top ten hold 3.5% to 4.5%. The sample was peripheral blood, taken on day 0 of AZD1222 vaccination. The receptors derive from an adult in good health.

This chain connects TRBV6-5 to TRBJ2-3; D uncertain. The germline V gene has CDR1 MNHEY and CDR2 SVGAGI. Trimming cost V 7 bases and J 1 base, with 12 bases left between them. The CDR3 runs to 14 residues. CDR3 loop: CASTGPTGTDTQYF. The CDR3 nucleotides are TGTGCCAGCACGGGCCCAACCGGCACAGATACGCAGTATTTT.

The chain is built from TRBV5-1 and TRBJ2-1; the D is unclear. Germline CDR1 reads SGHRS; CDR2 reads YFSETQ. The CDR3 sequence is 11 residues long. V shed 4 bases and J shed 9 bases, with 8 bases lying between them. The CDR3 sequence is CASSLGFEQFF. CDR3 sequence (DNA): TGCGCCAGCAGCCTAGGATTTGAGCAGTTCTTC.

The rearrangement links TRBV15 to TRBJ2-3; 8 bases map to TRBD1. The CDR3 runs 15 residues. The V and J ends lost 6 bases and 3 bases, in that order; junction bases with no gene match: 8. Germline CDR1 LNHNV, CDR2 YYDKDF (reference sequence). CDR3 region: CATRVGTGPTDTQYF. In DNA, the CDR3 is TGTGCCACCAGGGTTGGGACAGGCCCTACAGATACGCAGTATTTT.

The rearrangement joins TRBV27 to TRBJ1-2; 10 bases are shared with TRBD1. Germline V gives CDR1 MNHEY, CDR2 SMNVEV (reference sequence). The CDR3 runs 14 residues. Unmatched junction bases numbered 5, after V lost 2 bases and J lost 8 bases. CDR3 nucleotide sequence: TGTGCCAGCAGTTTAGTGGGACAGGGGCAGGGCTACACCTTC. This sequence encodes CASSLVGQGQGYTF.

V usage is TRBV29-1 and J usage is TRBJ1-1; D ambiguous. Germline CDR1 reads SQVTM; CDR2 reads ANQGSEA. This CDR3 spans 13 amino acids. Deletions cut 4 bases from V and 1 base from J, with 10 bases between. The CDR3: CSVVWSQNTEAFF. In DNA, the CDR3 is TGCAGCGTTGTTTGGTCACAGAACACTGAAGCTTTCTTT.

This clone has a single count. Relative to the germline gene, one junction end is altered; a read error may explain this. V is TRBV2 and J is TRBJ1-5, with D possibly being TRBD1 (5 bases). CDR1 is SNHLY, CDR2 FYNNEI, per germline. The CDR3 is 13 residues long. CDR3 nucleotides: TGTGCCAGCGGGGACTGGAAAGGGAACCCCCCGCATTTT. As protein: CASGDWKGNPPHF.

Concerning this clone: Other DNA variants within this sample encode the same CDR3. The chain is built from TRBV19 and TRBJ2-3; the D is unclear. Germline V CDR1 and CDR2: LNHDA, SQIVND (reference sequence). Between the trimmed V and J ends, which lost 1 base and 6 bases, there was a span of 5 bases. The CDR3 covers 12 residues. The CDR3 sequence is CASSIGPDTQYF. CDR3 coding DNA: TGTGCCAGTAGTATAGGCCCTGATACGCAGTATTTT. The full variable domain, its missing parts supplied by reference TRBV19 and TRBJ2-3, is DGGITQSPKYLFRKEGQNVTLSCEQNLNHDAMYWYRQDPGQGLRLIYYSQIVNDFQKGDIAEGYSVSREKKESFPLTVTSAQKNPTAFYLCASSIGPDTQYFGPGTRLTVL.

Details on this clone: The identical CDR3 is also encoded by other nucleotide sequences in the sample. The CDR3 sequence is CASSPQGNEQFF. In DNA form, the CDR3 reads TGTGCCAGCTCACCACAAGGGAATGAGCAGTTCTTC. The chain uses TRBV18 and TRBJ2-1; no reliable D call. Germline CDR1 reads KGHSH; CDR2 reads LQKENI. This CDR3 comprises 12 residues. V lost 1 base, J lost 7 bases, and 5 bases lay in between.

V gene TRBV30 combines with J gene TRBJ1-3; D is unclear. The V end lost 5 bases, the J end lost 4 bases, and 6 bases lay between the germline ends. Germline assignment: CDR1 GTSNPN and CDR2 SVGIG (reference sequence). The CDR3 has 11 residues. CDR3 residues: CAWLRGNTIYF. CDR3 sequence (DNA): TGTGCCTGGTTGAGGGGAAACACCATATATTTT.

The rearrangement links TRBV5-6 to TRBJ1-2; the D is unclear. The V gene's germline CDR1 is SGHDT and CDR2 YYEEEE. This CDR3 comprises 13 residues. The germline V and J ends were trimmed by 6 bases and 8 bases, with 17 bases remaining between them. The CDR3 loop reads CASTLGRAGGYTF. CDR3 sequence (DNA): TGTGCCAGCACCCTGGGAAGGGCTGGGGGCTACACCTTC.

The rearrangement links TRBV7-9 to TRBJ1-4; 9 bases line up with TRBD1. Trimming cost V 4 bases and J 5 bases; bases outside gene matches: 8. CDR3 length: 16 residues. CDR1 is SEHNR, CDR2 FQNEAQ, per germline (reference sequence). This CDR3 is CASSSVWTGANEKLFF. The DNA for the CDR3 is TGTGCCAGCAGCTCCGTATGGACAGGGGCGAATGAAAAACTGTTTTTT.

This chain connects TRBV7-9 to TRBJ1-5; 10 bases fit TRBD1. V dropped 2 bases and J dropped 0; count of bases not matched to a gene: 10. Germline V gene sequence: CDR1 SEHNR, CDR2 FQNEAQ (reference sequence). CDR3 length: 19 residues. CDR3 in DNA: TGTGCCAGCAGCTTAACCCTAGGGACAGGGGTTTATAGCAATCAGCCCCAGCATTTT. Its protein product is CASSLTLGTGVYSNQPQHF.

This clone has a handful of counts. Here the CDR3 reads CATAGQGHFYEQYF. CDR3 nucleotides: TGTGCCACGGCAGGACAGGGACATTTCTACGAGCAGTACTTC. The V call is TRBV28, the J call TRBJ2-7, with 8 bases lining up with TRBD1. Per the germline V gene, CDR1 is MDHEN and CDR2 is SYDVKM. The CDR3 has 14 amino acids. The junction had 11 bases not matched to a gene; V was cut back by 10 bases and J by 3 bases.

The V and J genes are TRBV28 and TRBJ1-2, with D possibly being TRBD1 (5 bases). The CDR3 sequence is 13 residues long. CDR1 is MDHEN and CDR2 is SYDVKM in the germline V gene. V lost 4 bases, J lost 4 bases, and 10 bases lay in between. CDR3 coding DNA: TGTGCCAGCAGTTCCGACGGGGGCTATGGCTACACCTTC. It is translated as CASSSDGGYGYTF.

The chain uses TRBV5-4 and TRBJ1-3; no clear D gene. The CDR3 sequence is 18 residues long. V dropped 0 bases and J dropped 3 bases, with 19 bases sitting between them. Germline lookup yields CDR1 SGHNT and CDR2 YYREEE (reference sequence). CDR3 DNA: TGTGCCAGCAGCTTGGGCGGCAGGCGGAGCTTGATTGGAAACACCATATATTTT. Translated: CASSLGGRRSLIGNTIYF.

The chain joins TRBV14 to TRBJ1-1, with D possibly being TRBD1 (5 bases). Germline V CDR1 and CDR2: SGHDN, FVKESK. The CDR3 runs to 15 residues. V was cut by 0 bases and J by 6 bases, with 14 bases left in between. The CDR3 nucleotides are TGTGCCAGCAGCCAAGATATGGACTGGGGCGCTGAAGCTTTCTTT. The encoded protein is CASSQDMDWGAEAFF.